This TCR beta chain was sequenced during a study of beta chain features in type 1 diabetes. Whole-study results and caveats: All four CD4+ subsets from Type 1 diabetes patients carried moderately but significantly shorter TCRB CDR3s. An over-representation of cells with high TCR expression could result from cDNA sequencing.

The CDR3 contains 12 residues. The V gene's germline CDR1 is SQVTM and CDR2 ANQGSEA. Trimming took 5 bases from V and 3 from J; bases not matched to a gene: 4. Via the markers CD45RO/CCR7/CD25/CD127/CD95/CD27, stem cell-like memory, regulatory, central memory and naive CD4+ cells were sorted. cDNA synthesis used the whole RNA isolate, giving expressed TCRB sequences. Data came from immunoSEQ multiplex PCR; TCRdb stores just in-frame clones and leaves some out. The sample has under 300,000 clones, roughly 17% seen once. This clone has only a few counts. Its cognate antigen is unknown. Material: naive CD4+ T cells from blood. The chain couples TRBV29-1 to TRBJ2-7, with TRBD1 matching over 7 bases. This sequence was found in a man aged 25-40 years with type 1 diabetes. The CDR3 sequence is CSVYAGGYEQYF. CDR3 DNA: TGCAGCGTTTACGCAGGGGGCTACGAGCAGTACTTC.